This T cell receptor beta chain was observed in a study of blood T cell repertoires in COVID-19. Study summary: Italy, Spain and the United States were the sources of the convalescent and acute COVID-19 samples. Sources were T cells, B-cell-depleted T cells, or PBMCs; the material itself was cDNA or gDNA.

In its sample, this clone was seen a few times. In the original workflow: Nucleated cell counts were estimated from reference gene primer amplification. Sequenced by immunoSEQ multiplex PCR; TCRdb stores in-frame clones only, minus some. The V and J calls and clone size were taken over from that table, and D and trimming were inferred from the DNA. The profile covers around 150,000 clones, with approximately 90% appearing a single time and roughly 4.5% taken by the ten largest. V was shortened by 6 bases and J by 8 bases, with 16 bases between the two germline ends. CDR1 and CDR2 (germline): LNHDA, SQIVND (reference sequence). The CDR3 is 13 amino acids.

The receptor comes from a woman in her sixties with active or convalescent COVID-19. Sequencing was done on a sample of peripheral blood. The rearrangement links TRBV19 to TRBJ1-2; D ambiguous. As DNA, the CDR3 is TGTGCCAGTAGAAGCGGGCAGATGGGGGGCTACACCTTC. Translating gives CASRSGQMGGYTF.